The rows below give T cell receptor beta chains drawn from one sample of a study of T cells after yellow fever vaccination. TCRdb reprocessed the 5' RACE reads via MiXCR and lists one record per CDR3 protein. The table shows some 220,000 distinct CDR3 sequences, with approximately 3.3% occurring only once. The material sequenced was CD4+ T cells sorted from PBMCs, taken 10 days after the yellow fever booster vaccination. These receptors originate from a man aged 18-30 years who received the YFV17D yellow fever vaccine. CDR3s include the opening cysteine and the closing phenylalanine or tryptophan. A D gene is named only where the DNA matches it firmly. Expanded clones get a size class; other rows say once, few or many, or leave the size out.

J gene | clone size | V gene | D gene | CDR3 protein | CDR3 DNA
TRBJ2-4 | many | TRBV7-2 | TRBD2 | CASSSGAGGVRGYF | TGTGCCAGCAGCTCAGGGGCGGGGGGCGTGAGGGGATACTTC
TRBJ2-1 | few | TRBV18 | - | CASSPPGGHEQFF | TGTGCCAGCTCACCACCGGGGGGGCATGAGCAGTTCTTC
TRBJ1-2 | many | TRBV5-1 | TRBD1 | CASSLQGANYGYTF | TGCGCCAGCAGCTTACAGGGGGCGAACTATGGCTACACCTTC
TRBJ1-2 | many | TRBV10-3 | - | CAISVGGSYGYTF | TGTGCCATCAGTGTGGGTGGTAGCTATGGCTACACCTTC
TRBJ1-1 | many | TRBV7-2 | - | CASSRSRGASLAEAFF | TGTGCCAGCAGCCGCTCCCGGGGGGCTTCTTTGGCTGAAGCTTTCTTT
TRBJ2-6 | - | TRBV15 | - | CATSTPGANVLTF | TGTGCCACCAGCACCCCTGGGGCCAACGTCCTGACTTTC
TRBJ1-2 | - | TRBV12-3/TRBV12-4 | - | CASSLSGLRYYGYTF | TGTGCCAGCAGTTTATCGGGGTTACGTTACTATGGCTACACCTTC
TRBJ2-7 | many | TRBV20-1 | TRBD2 | CSASGGGYEQYF | TGCAGTGCTAGCGGGGGGGGCTACGAGCAGTACTTC
TRBJ1-1 | few | TRBV7-9 | - | CASRATGNTEAFF | TGTGCCAGCAGGGCAACGGGGAACACTGAAGCTTTCTTT
TRBJ2-5 | many | TRBV5-1 | - | CASSPLSVFGETQYF | TGCGCCAGCAGTCCCCTTTCGGTTTTCGGGGAGACCCAGTACTTC
TRBJ2-5 | many | TRBV6-5 | - | CASSYLGRGEETQYF | TGTGCCAGCAGTTACCTCGGGCGGGGCGAAGAGACCCAGTACTTC
TRBJ1-6 | many | TRBV7-2 | TRBD1 | CASSTRTGRSSPLHF | TGTGCCAGCAGCACACGGACAGGGAGGTCCTCACCCCTCCACTTT
TRBJ2-3 | - | TRBV7-2 | TRBD2 | CASSPTGLGTDTQYF | TGTGCCAGCAGCCCAACGGGACTAGGCACAGATACGCAGTATTTT
TRBJ2-1 | many | TRBV29-1 | - | CSVVRATKNEQFF | TGCAGCGTTGTTAGGGCCACGAAGAATGAGCAGTTCTTC
TRBJ2-3 | many | TRBV29-1 | - | CSAAQARDTQYF | TGCAGCGCTGCACAGGCCAGGGATACGCAGTATTTT
TRBJ1-2 | - | TRBV5-1 | - | CASSFTAPEMGYTF | TGCGCCAGCAGCTTTACGGCCCCGGAGATGGGCTACACCTTC
TRBJ1-1 | - | TRBV14 | TRBD1 | CASSLRMGQGTEAFF | TGTGCCAGCAGCCTGCGGATGGGACAGGGAACTGAAGCTTTCTTT
TRBJ1-2 | many | TRBV7-3 | TRBD1 | CASSPTGGSLGYTF | TGTGCCAGCAGCCCAACAGGGGGGAGTCTTGGCTACACCTTC
TRBJ1-4 | many | TRBV5-1 | TRBD1 | CASRQGDSGQLFF | TGCGCCAGCAGGCAGGGGGATAGTGGCCAACTGTTTTTT
TRBJ2-5 | few | TRBV4-3 | - | CASSPRLGGQETQYF | TGCGCCAGCAGCCCCAGACTGGGGGGGCAGGAGACCCAGTACTTC
TRBJ1-2 | few | TRBV2 | - | CATTDVGRGYTF | TGTGCCACTACGGACGTCGGTCGTGGCTACACCTTC
TRBJ1-5 | many | TRBV7-9 | - | CASSSGTQGNQPQHF | TGTGCCAGCAGCTCCGGGACCCAGGGCAATCAGCCCCAGCATTTT
TRBJ1-6 | many | TRBV5-1 | TRBD1 | CASSDRTGGVSPLHF | TGCGCCAGCAGCGACCGAACAGGGGGCGTTTCACCCCTCCACTTT
TRBJ2-7 | many | TRBV5-1 | TRBD1 | CASSLTGDRGRDEQYF | TGCGCCAGCAGCTTGACGGGGGACAGGGGTAGAGACGAGCAGTACTTC
TRBJ1-5 | many | TRBV19 | - | CASSIRVAQGRSNQPQHF | TGTGCCAGTAGTATTCGGGTTGCACAGGGTCGCAGCAATCAGCCCCAGCATTTT
TRBJ1-1 | many | TRBV5-1 | - | CASSPDLAEAFF | TGCGCCAGCAGCCCGGACTTAGCTGAAGCTTTCTTT
TRBJ1-6 | few | TRBV7-2 | - | CASSSRNSPLHF | TGTGCCAGCAGCTCAAGAAATTCACCCCTCCACTTT
TRBJ1-5 | many | TRBV7-2 | - | CASSLGAGNRGDQPQHF | TGTGCCAGCAGCTTAGGGGCAGGGAATCGGGGGGATCAGCCCCAGCATTTT
TRBJ2-3 | many | TRBV9 | TRBD2 | CASTRTSGATDTQYF | TGTGCCAGCACCAGGACTAGCGGGGCTACAGATACGCAGTATTTT
TRBJ2-5 | - | TRBV20-1 | - | CSVKAGTQYF | TGCAGTGTTAAAGCGGGGACCCAGTACTTC
TRBJ1-4 | - | TRBV21-1 | - | CASSNSPLRTAGGEGYPANEKLFF | TGTGCCAGCAGCAACTCCCCCCTCAGGACGGCGGGAGGGGAAGGTTATCCCGCTAATGAAAAACTGTTTTTT
TRBJ2-5 | medium-sized | TRBV6-5 | TRBD2 | CASSQSSGQETQYF | TGTGCCAGCAGTCAGTCTAGCGGCCAAGAGACCCAGTACTTC
TRBJ1-2 | many | TRBV4-3 | - | CASSQRLSVDYGYTF | TGCGCCAGCAGCCAAAGATTATCGGTTGACTATGGCTACACCTTC
TRBJ2-5 | - | TRBV7-9 | - | CASSLDSWAGETQYF | TGTGCCAGCAGCTTAGATTCGTGGGCGGGAGAGACCCAGTACTTC
TRBJ2-3 | many | TRBV20-1 | TRBD2 | CSARVGRGDTQYF | TGCAGTGCTAGAGTCGGGAGGGGAGATACGCAGTATTTT
TRBJ1-2 | many | TRBV11-2 | TRBD1 | CASRRTGVNYGYTF | TGTGCCAGCAGAAGAACAGGGGTGAACTATGGCTACACCTTC
TRBJ2-1 | few | TRBV6-2/TRBV6-3 | TRBD2 | CASSSLSGGNNEQFF | TGTGCCAGCAGTTCCCTTAGCGGGGGGAACAATGAGCAGTTCTTC
TRBJ1-3 | few | TRBV7-2 | TRBD1 | CASRIYDRDIGNTIYF | TGTGCCAGCAGGATTTACGACAGGGATATCGGAAACACCATATATTTT
TRBJ2-5 | many | TRBV7-2 | TRBD2 | CASSLVVSISAGGETQYF | TGTGCCAGCAGCTTAGTTGTTTCAATCAGCGCGGGGGGAGAGACCCAGTACTTC
TRBJ1-2 | - | TRBV6-5 | - | CASYGARGYTF | TGTGCCAGCTATGGGGCGCGGGGCTACACCTTC
TRBJ2-4 | many | TRBV9 | - | CASSVGRGNIQYF | TGTGCCAGCAGCGTAGGTAGGGGGAACATTCAGTACTTC
TRBJ1-4 | many | TRBV6-5 | TRBD1 | CASRTGGFPATNEKLFF | TGTGCCAGCAGGACAGGGGGTTTTCCCGCAACTAATGAAAAACTGTTTTTT
TRBJ2-2 | many | TRBV5-1 | TRBD2 | CASSVSGGRTGELFF | TGCGCCAGCAGCGTTAGCGGGGGAAGAACCGGGGAGCTGTTTTTT
TRBJ2-7 | many | TRBV5-1 | TRBD1 | CASTGGASSYEQYF | TGCGCCAGCACAGGGGGCGCGAGCTCCTACGAGCAGTACTTC
TRBJ1-2 | many | TRBV5-1 | - | CASSLGPGNYGYTF | TGCGCCAGCAGCTTGGGGCCAGGCAACTATGGCTACACCTTC
TRBJ1-5 | few | TRBV19 | - | CASSRQYQPQHF | TGTGCCAGTAGTAGGCAGTATCAGCCCCAGCATTTT
TRBJ1-2 | many | TRBV18 | TRBD1 | CASSPPTGGGYGYTF | TGTGCCAGCTCACCACCAACAGGGGGCGGCTATGGCTACACCTTC
TRBJ2-2 | - | TRBV15 | TRBD2 | CATSRDRGGGHTGELFF | TGTGCCACCAGCAGAGATCGGGGGGGGGGGCACACCGGGGAGCTGTTTTTT
TRBJ2-1 | many | TRBV5-1 | TRBD2 | CASSLERGAYNEQFF | TGCGCCAGCAGCTTAGAGCGGGGGGCGTATAATGAGCAGTTCTTC
TRBJ1-4 | many | TRBV5-1 | - | CASSRGNIPNEKLFF | TGCGCCAGCAGTCGGGGGAATATCCCGAATGAAAAACTGTTTTTT
TRBJ2-7 | few | TRBV10-3 | TRBD1 | CAISERQGVDEQYF | TGTGCCATCAGTGAGCGACAGGGGGTCGACGAGCAGTACTTC
TRBJ2-3 | few | TRBV7-3 | - | CASSSGARTDTQYF | TGTGCCAGCAGCTCCGGGGCCCGCACAGATACGCAGTATTTT